This T cell receptor beta chain was identified in a study of tumor-infiltrating lymphocytes in glioblastoma multiforme. Study-level findings and limits: Clone frequencies may be distorted by unequal TCR transcripts per cell.

This clonotype was seen once. Its cognate antigen is unknown. TCRB libraries came from RNA via three nested multiplex PCR rounds. TCRB-specific cDNA synthesis used 0.45 to 0.5 ug of total RNA. Unique molecular identifiers were not described for the libraries. TCRdb ran MiXCR on the multiplex PCR reads and lists one entry per CDR3 protein. The sample holds under 35,000 distinct CDR3 sequences; 50% to 75% are singletons and the top ten take around 34%. Germline CDR1 MNHNS, CDR2 SASEGT. This CDR3 contains 15 residues. V was clipped by 1 base and J by 0 bases, with 10 bases between them. The source is a male donor with glioblastoma. The sequenced material came from brain tumor tissue. The chain recombines TRBV6-1 with TRBJ2-7; possibly TRBD1 for D (6 bases). The DNA for the CDR3 is TGTGCCAGCAGTGAAGGGACAGCTAACTCCTACGAGCAGTACTTC. This sequence encodes CASSEGTANSYEQYF.